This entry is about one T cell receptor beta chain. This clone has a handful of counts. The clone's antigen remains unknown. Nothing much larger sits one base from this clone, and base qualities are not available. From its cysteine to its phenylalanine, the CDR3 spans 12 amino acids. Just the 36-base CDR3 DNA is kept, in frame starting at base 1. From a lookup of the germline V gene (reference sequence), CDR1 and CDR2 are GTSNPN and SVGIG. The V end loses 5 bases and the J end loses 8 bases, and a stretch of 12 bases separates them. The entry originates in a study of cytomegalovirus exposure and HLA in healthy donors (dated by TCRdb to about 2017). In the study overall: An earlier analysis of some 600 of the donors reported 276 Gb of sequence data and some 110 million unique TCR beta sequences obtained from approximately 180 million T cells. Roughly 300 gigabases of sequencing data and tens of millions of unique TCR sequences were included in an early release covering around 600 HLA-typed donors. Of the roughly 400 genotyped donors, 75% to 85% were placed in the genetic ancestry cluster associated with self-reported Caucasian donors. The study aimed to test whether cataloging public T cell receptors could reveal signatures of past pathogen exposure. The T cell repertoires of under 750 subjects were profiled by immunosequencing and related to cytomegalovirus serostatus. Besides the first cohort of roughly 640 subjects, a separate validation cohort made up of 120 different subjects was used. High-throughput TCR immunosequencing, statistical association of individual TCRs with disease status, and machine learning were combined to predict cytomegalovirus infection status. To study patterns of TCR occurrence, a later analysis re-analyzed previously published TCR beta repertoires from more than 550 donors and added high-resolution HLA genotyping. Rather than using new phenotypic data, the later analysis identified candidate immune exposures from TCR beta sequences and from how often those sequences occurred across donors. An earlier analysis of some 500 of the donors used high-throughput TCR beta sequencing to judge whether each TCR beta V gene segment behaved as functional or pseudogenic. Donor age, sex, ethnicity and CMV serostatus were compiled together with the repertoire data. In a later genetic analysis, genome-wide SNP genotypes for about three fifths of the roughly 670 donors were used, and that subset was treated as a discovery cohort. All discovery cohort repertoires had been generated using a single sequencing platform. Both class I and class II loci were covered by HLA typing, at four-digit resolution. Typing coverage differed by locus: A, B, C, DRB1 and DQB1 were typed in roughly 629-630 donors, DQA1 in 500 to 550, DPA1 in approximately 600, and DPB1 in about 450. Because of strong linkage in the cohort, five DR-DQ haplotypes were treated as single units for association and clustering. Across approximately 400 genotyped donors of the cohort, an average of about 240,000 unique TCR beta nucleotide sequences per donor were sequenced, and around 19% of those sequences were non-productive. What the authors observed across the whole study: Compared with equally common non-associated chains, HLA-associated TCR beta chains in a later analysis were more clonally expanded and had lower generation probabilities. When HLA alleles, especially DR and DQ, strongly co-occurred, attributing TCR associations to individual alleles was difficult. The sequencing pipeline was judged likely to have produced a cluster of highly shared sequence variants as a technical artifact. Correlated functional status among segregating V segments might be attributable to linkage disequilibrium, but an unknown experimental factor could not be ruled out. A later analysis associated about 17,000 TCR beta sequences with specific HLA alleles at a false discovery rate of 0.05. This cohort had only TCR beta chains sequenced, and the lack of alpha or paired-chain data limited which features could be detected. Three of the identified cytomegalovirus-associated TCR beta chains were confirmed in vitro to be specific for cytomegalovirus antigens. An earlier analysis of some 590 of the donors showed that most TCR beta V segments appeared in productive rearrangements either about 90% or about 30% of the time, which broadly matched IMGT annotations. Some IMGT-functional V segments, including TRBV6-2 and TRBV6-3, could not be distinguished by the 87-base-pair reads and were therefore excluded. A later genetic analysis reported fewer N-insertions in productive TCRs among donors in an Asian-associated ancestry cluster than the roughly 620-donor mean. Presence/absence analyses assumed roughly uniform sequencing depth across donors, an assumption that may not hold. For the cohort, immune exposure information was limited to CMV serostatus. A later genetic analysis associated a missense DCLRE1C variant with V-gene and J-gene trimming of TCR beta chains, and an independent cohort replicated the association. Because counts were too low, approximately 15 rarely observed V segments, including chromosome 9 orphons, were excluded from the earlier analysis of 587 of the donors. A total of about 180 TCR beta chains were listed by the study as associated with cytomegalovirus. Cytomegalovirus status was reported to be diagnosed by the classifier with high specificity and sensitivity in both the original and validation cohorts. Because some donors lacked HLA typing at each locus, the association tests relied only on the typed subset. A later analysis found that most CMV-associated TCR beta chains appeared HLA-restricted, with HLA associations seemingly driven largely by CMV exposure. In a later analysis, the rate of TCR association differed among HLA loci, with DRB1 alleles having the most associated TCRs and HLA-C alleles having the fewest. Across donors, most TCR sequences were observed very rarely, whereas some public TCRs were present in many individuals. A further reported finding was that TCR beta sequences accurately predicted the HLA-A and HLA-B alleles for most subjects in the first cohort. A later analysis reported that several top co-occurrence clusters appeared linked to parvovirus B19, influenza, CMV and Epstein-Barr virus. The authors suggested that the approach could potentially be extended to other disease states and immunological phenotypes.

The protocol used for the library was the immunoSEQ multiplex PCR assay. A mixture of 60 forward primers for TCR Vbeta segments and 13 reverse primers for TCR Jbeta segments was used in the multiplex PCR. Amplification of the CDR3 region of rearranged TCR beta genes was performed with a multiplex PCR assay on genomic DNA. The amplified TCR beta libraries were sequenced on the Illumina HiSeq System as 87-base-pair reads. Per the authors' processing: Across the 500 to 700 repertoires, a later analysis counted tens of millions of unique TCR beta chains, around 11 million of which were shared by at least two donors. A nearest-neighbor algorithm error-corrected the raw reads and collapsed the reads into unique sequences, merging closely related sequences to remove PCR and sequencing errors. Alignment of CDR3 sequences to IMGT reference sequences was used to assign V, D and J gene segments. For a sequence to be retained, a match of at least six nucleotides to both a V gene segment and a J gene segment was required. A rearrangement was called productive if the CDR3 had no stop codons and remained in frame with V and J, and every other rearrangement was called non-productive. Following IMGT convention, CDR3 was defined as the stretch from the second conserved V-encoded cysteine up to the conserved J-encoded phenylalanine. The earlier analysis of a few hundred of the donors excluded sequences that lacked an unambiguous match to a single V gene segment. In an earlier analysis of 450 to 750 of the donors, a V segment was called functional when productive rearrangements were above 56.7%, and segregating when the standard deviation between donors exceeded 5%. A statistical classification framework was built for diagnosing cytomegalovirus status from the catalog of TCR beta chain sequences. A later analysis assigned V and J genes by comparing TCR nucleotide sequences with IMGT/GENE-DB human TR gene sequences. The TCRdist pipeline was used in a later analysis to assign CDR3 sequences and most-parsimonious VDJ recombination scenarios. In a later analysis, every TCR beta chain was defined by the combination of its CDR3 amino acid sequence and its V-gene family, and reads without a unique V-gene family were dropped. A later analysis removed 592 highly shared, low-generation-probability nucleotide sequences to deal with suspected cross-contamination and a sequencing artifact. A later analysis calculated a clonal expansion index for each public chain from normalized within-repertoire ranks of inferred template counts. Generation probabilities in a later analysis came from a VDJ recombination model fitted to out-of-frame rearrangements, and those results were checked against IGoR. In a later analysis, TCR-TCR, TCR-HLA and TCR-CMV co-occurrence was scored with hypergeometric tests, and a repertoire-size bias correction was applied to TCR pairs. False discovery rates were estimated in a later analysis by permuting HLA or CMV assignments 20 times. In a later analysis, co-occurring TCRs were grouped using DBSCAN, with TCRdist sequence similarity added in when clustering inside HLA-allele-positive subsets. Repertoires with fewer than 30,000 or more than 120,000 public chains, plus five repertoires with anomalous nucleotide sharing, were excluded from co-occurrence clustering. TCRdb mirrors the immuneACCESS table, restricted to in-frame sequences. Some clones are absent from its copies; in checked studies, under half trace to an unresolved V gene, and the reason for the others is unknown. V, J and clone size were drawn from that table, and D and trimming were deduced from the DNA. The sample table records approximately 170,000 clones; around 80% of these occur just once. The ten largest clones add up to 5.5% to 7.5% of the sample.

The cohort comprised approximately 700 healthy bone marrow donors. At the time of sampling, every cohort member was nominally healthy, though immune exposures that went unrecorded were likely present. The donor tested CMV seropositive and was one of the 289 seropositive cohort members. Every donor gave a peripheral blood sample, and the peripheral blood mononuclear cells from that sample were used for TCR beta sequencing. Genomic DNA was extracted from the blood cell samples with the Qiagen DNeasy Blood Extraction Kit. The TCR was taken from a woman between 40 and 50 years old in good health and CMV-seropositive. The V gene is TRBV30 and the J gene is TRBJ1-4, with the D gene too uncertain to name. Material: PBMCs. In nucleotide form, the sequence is TGTGCCTGGGGGAGGAACGGAGAAAAACTGTTTTTT. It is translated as CAWGRNGEKLFF.